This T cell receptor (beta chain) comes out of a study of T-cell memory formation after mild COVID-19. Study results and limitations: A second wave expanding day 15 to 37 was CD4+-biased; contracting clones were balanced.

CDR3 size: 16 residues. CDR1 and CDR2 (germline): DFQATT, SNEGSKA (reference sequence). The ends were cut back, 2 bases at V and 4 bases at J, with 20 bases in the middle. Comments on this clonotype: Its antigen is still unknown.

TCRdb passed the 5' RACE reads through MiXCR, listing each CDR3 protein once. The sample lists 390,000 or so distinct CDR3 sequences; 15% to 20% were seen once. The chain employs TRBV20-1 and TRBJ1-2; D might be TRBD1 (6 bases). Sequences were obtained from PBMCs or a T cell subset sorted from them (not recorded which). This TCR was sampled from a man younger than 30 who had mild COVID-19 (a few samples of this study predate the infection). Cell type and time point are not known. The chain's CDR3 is CSARTVLWEDSYGYTF. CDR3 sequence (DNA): TGCAGTGCTAGAACCGTTCTTTGGGAGGACAGCTATGGCTACACCTTC.